This TCR beta chain was captured by sequencing in a study of T-cell reconstitution after alpha-beta-depleted transplantation in children. Unique molecular identifiers were built into the TCRbeta library. MiXCR was run by TCRdb on the PCR reads, yielding one entry per CDR3 protein. Among about 400,000 distinct CDR3 sequences, roughly 20% were seen once, and the ten largest hold around 4%. Germline CDR1 is MNHNS and CDR2 is SASEGT. The CDR3 is 15 residues long. Deletions cut 6 bases from V and 1 base from J, with 15 bases between. This rearrangement joins TRBV6-1 to TRBJ1-2; no definite D call. The input for sequencing was PBMCs from the stem cell graft donor, taken from the stem cell graft. This sequence originates from a human donor who donated a stem cell graft to a child with acute myeloid leukemia. The CDR3 reads CASSPRQDLNYGYTF. For the CDR3, the DNA is TGTGCCAGCAGCCCACGGCAGGACCTTAACTATGGCTACACCTTC.